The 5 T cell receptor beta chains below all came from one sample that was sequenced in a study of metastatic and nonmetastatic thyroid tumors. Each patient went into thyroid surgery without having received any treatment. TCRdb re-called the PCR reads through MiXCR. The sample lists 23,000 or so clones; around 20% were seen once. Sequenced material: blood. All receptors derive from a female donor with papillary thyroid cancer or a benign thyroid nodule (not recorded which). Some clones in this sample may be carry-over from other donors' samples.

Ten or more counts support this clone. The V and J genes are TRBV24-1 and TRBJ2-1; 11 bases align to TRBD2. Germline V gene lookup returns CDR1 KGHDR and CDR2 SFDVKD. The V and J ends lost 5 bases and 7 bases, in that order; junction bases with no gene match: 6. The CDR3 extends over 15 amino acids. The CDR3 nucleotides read TGTGCCACCAGTGTGCCTAGCGGGAGGCCGAATGAGCAGTTCTTC. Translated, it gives CATSVPSGRPNEQFF.

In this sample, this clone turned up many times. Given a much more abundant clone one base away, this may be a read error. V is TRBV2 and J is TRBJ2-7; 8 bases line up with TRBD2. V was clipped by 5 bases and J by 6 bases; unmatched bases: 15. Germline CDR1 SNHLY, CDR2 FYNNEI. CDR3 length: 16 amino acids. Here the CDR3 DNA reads TGTGCCAGCAGTCGACGAGCGGGAGATTTGGGGGCCGAGCAGTACTTC. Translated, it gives CASSRRAGDLGAEQYF.

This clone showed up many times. The CDR3 DNA sequence: TGTGCCAGCAGCTTCCGGGACACCTCGTTTCAGTACTTC. Its protein product is CASSFRDTSFQYF. This rearrangement joins TRBV7-2 to TRBJ2-7; D possibly corresponds to TRBD1 (6 bases). This CDR3 region has 13 residues. CDR1 is SGHTA, CDR2 FQGNSA, per germline. Deletions cut 3 bases from V and 10 bases from J, with 16 bases between.

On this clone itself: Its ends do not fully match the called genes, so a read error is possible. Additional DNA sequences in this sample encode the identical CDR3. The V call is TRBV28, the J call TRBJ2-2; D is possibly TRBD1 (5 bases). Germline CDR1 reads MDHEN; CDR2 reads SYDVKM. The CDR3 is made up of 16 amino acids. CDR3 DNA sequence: TGTGCCAGCAGACCTACAGGTCGGGCGAACACCTGGGAGCTGTTTTTT. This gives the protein CASRPTGRANTWELFF.

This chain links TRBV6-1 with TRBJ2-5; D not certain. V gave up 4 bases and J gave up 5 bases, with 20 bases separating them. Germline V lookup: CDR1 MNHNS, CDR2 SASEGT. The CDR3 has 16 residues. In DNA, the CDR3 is TGTGCCAGCAGTGGACGACCCGAGGTGTTGGGGGAGACCCAGTACTTC. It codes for CASSGRPEVLGETQYF.